The entry below describes one T cell receptor beta chain. The authors' processing: From reference gene primer amplification, estimates of nucleated cell counts were derived. Produced via immunoSEQ multiplex PCR; TCRdb's table is partial and in-frame only. V and J calls and clone size follow that table, whereas D and trimming were derived from the DNA. The sample consists of 110,000 or so clones, 75% to 90% of them appearing once. This CDR3 spans 16 amino acids. Germline trimming cut 5 bases from V and 4 bases from J; bases unmatched to any gene: 12. Germline CDR1 reads LNHDA; CDR2 reads SQIVND (reference sequence). This specimen comes from a study of blood T cell repertoires in COVID-19. Study at large: Acute and convalescent COVID-19 samples came from the United States, Italy and Spain.

J is TRBJ1-2 and V is TRBV19, with 8 bases that match TRBD1. The sequencing input was peripheral blood. The TCR was taken from a woman in her fifties or sixties with COVID-19, enrolled during active disease. Here the CDR3 DNA reads TGTGCCAGTAGTTTTTCCAGCCAGGGGGCAGGCTATGGCTACACCTTC. Residues: CASSFSSQGAGYGYTF. The entire variable domain, with the rest obtained from reference TRBV19 and TRBJ1-2, is as follows: DGGITQSPKYLFRKEGQNVTLSCEQNLNHDAMYWYRQDPGQGLRLIYYSQIVNDFQKGDIAEGYSVSREKKESFPLTVTSAQKNPTAFYLCASSFSSQGAGYGYTFGSGTRLTVV.